This T cell receptor beta chain was found in a study of blood T cell repertoires in COVID-19 (dated by TCRdb to about 2020). At the level of the whole study: Samples from collaborators originated in the United States, Italy and Spain and spanned both the acute and convalescent phases of COVID-19. Where HLA class I and class II types were available, the types were taken from metadata supplied by the sample provider, not from assay-based typing. A de-identified subject ID, COVID-19 status, age in years and sex were almost always included in the sample metadata. The dataset comprised deeply sampled blood TCRbeta repertoires from subjects exposed to, actively infected with, or recovered from COVID-19. A freely available public database, intended as a resource for researchers studying the immune response to SARS-CoV-2, is where the repertoires were released. Samples were obtained from the ongoing ImmuneRACE study (first 160 participants) and from over 1,000 subjects provided by 6 global collaborators. The material from the prospective study consisted of cDNA or gDNA derived from T cells, B-cell-depleted T cells, or PBMCs. General conclusions and limits of the study: The quantity of clinical and demographic metadata differed by source and by participant and was supplied without curation.

The collaborating institutions used their own protocols to collect whole blood in K2EDTA tubes. For TCRbeta analysis, collaborators shipped samples in one of three forms: frozen whole blood, isolated PBMCs, or DNA extracted from either of those sample types. With respect to this clone: Its recognized antigen is unknown. No much larger clone exists at a distance of one base, and base qualities are not known.

TCRbeta CDR3 regions were amplified from genomic DNA by means of the immunoSEQ Assay, a bias-controlled multiplex PCR. The paper's processing steps were these. Within the assay, amplification of reference gene primers was used to estimate how many nucleated cells each sample contained. To quantify the absolute abundance of each unique TCRbeta CDR3 rearrangement, sequence reads were collapsed and filtered. For each sample, productive Simpson clonality was calculated by taking the square root of Simpson's diversity index across productive rearrangements. TCRdb provides this immuneACCESS table in a form limited to in-frame rearrangements. Some clones are lacking; in checked studies, under half of them reflect an unresolved V gene, and why the rest are absent is not known. V and J calls plus clone size are reproduced from that table; the DNA served to infer D and trimming. The sample profile shows some 170,000 clones; over 85% of them were found once. The ten top clones hold 15% to 20% of the sample.

The source is a man aged 55 to 70 with active or convalescent COVID-19. The specimen was peripheral blood.

The DNA is TGTGCCAGCTCACCAGGGCAGGACACTGAAGCTTTCTTT. Translation gives CASSPGQDTEAFF. The chain was built from TRBV18 and TRBJ1-1; the D segment cannot be called with confidence. The CDR3 contains 13 residues, cysteine and phenylalanine counted. The read is trimmed to its CDR3 DNA, 39 bases read in frame from base 1. Between the V and J ends, shortened by 2 bases and 3 bases respectively, the junction contains 7 bases. CDR1 and CDR2 were assigned from the germline V gene as KGHSH and LQKENI.